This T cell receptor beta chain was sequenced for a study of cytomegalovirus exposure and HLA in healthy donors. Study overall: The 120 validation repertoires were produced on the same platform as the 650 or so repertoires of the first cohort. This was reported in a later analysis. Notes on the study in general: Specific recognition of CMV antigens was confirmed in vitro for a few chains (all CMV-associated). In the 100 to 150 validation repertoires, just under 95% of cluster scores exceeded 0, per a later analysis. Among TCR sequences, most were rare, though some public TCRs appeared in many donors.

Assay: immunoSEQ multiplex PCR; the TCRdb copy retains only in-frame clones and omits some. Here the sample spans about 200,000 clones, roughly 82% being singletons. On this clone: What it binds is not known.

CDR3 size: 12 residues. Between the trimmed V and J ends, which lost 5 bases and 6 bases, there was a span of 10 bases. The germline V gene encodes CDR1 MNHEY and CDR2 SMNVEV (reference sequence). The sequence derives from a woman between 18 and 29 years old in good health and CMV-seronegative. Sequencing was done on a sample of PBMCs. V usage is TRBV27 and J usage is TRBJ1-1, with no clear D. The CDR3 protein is CASSRGPAEAFF. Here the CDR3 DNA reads TGTGCCAGCAGTAGAGGGCCCGCTGAAGCTTTCTTT.